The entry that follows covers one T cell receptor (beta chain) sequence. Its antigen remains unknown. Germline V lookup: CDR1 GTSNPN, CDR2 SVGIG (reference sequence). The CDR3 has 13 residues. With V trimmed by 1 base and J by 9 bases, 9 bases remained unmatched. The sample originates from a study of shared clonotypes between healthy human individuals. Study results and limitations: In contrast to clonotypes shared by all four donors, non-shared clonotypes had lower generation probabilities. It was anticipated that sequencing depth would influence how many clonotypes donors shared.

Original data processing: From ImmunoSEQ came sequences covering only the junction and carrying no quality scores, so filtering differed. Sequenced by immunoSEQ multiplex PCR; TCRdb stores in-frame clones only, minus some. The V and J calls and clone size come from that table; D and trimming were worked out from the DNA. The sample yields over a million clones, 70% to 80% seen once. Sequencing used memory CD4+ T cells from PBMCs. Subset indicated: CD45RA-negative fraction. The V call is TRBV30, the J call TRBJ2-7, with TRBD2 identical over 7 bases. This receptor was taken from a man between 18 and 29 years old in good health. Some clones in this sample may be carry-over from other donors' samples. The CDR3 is CAWSGTRGSWQYF. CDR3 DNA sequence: TGTGCCTGGAGTGGTACTCGCGGGAGTTGGCAGTACTTC.